These 15 T cell receptor beta chains were sequenced from one sample in a study of vaccination and CD4 T cells after COVID-19. Treatment in this sample: roughly ten-day PBMC culture with coronavirus spike peptide pools or control peptides (ViraFEST assay). Once obtained from cultured CD4+ T cells, the DNA was sequenced using the Oncomine TCR Beta short-read assay. TCRdb recomputed calls from the PCR reads with MiXCR, one row per CDR3 protein. The table lists some 20,000 distinct CDR3 sequences, 60% to 75% of them singletons, with about 3.7% in the top ten. Their cognate antigens are unknown. The sequenced sample was CD4+ T cells from blood, cultured in vitro. The receptors here all came from a human donor who had recovered from COVID-19.

The chain is built from TRBV6-1 and TRBJ2-5; TRBD2 matches 12 bases. Germline V gene data show CDR1 as MNHNS and CDR2 as SASEGT. J lost 2 bases, V lost 6 bases, and 7 bases had no gene match. The CDR3 runs 16 residues. DNA of the CDR3: TGTGCCAGCAGCCGACTAGCGGGGGACATACAAGAGACCCAGTACTTC. Its translation: CASSRLAGDIQETQYF.

V usage is TRBV14 and J usage is TRBJ2-2; D is ambiguous. The CDR3 covers 13 residues. CDR1 is SGHDN, CDR2 FVKESK, per germline. V dropped 4 bases and J dropped 3 bases, with 6 bases sitting between them. CDR3 sequence reads: CASSLTYTGELFF. The CDR3 DNA reads as TGTGCCAGCAGCCTTACCTACACCGGGGAGCTGTTTTTT.

The gene calls are TRBV6-4 and TRBJ2-5; D is perhaps TRBD2 (5 bases). V was shortened by 6 bases and J by 5 bases, with 13 bases between the two germline ends. This CDR3 contains 13 residues. Germline values: CDR1 MRHNA, CDR2 SNTAGT. CDR3 amino acids: CASSEGGGETQYF. The CDR3 DNA is TGTGCCAGCAGCGAAGGAGGTGGGGAGACCCAGTACTTC.

The V call is TRBV6-2 or TRBV6-3, the J call TRBJ1-5; TRBD1 aligns across 7 bases. Germline values: CDR1 MNHEY, CDR2 SVGEGT. The CDR3 length is 14 residues. V gave up 4 bases and J gave up 7 bases; unmatched junction bases: 7. CDR3 in DNA: TGTGCCAGCAGTTTGACAGGGATGGGACAGCCCCAGCATTTT. Translating gives CASSLTGMGQPQHF.

The genes are TRBV30 and TRBJ1-2; TRBD1 might be the D (6 bases). CDR3 length: 14 amino acids. Trimming took 5 bases from V and 5 from J, leaving 18 bases between them. CDR1 and CDR2 (germline): GTSNPN, SVGIG (reference sequence). CDR3 nucleotides: TGTGCCTGGGGGGCTGGACAGCCCCCTTATGGCTACACCTTC. Translation: CAWGAGQPPYGYTF.

The J gene is TRBJ2-3, the V gene TRBV5-6, with TRBD2 matching 7 bases. Germline CDR1 reads SGHDT; CDR2 reads YYEEEE. This CDR3 is 17 amino acids long. The V segment lost 3 bases and the J segment 2 bases; nucleotides outside the gene matches: 12. CDR3 sequence: CASSSVWREKDTDTQYF. CDR3 DNA: TGTGCCAGCAGCTCCGTGTGGCGGGAGAAAGACACAGATACGCAGTATTTT.

The chain carries TRBV7-8 and TRBJ2-2; TRBD1 or TRBD2 may be the D gene (5 bases each). The CDR3 runs to 14 residues. Germline CDR1 reads SGHVS; CDR2 reads FQNEAQ. Trimming cost V 0 bases and J 6 bases, with 8 bases left between them. CDR3 residues: CASSLARGAGELFF. DNA for the CDR3: TGTGCCAGCAGCTTAGCGCGAGGGGCCGGGGAGCTGTTTTTT.

The chain carries TRBV20-1 and TRBJ1-1, with D possibly being TRBD1 (5 bases). The CDR3 loop spans 14 amino acids. V lost 1 base to trimming and J lost 0 bases, with 9 bases between them. Germline V gene sequence: CDR1 DFQATT, CDR2 SNEGSKA (reference sequence). The CDR3 spells CSARGGALNTEAFF. The DNA for the CDR3 is TGCAGTGCTAGAGGAGGGGCTTTGAACACTGAAGCTTTCTTT.

The chain is built from TRBV12-3 or TRBV12-4 and TRBJ2-7; D gene ambiguous. This CDR3 has 16 amino acids. V lost 8 bases, J lost 5 bases, and 25 bases lay in between. CDR3 coding DNA: TGTGCCAGCCTTAAATCAGTGGACGTGCCATGGGACGAGCAGTACTTC. Translating gives CASLKSVDVPWDEQYF.

The chain links TRBV2 to TRBJ1-2, with TRBD1 identical over 7 bases. V dropped 4 bases and J dropped 7; count of bases not matched to a gene: 9. The CDR3 length is 14 residues. Germline V lookup: CDR1 SNHLY, CDR2 FYNNEI. The CDR3 region has the DNA TGTGCCAGCAGTGGGGAGACAGGGTTCTCTGGCTACACCTTC. This codes for CASSGETGFSGYTF.

The CDR3 sequence: CASSLVTANTGELFF. Written as DNA, the CDR3 is TGTGCCAGCAGCTTGGTTACCGCGAACACCGGGGAGCTGTTTTTT. The genes are TRBV5-4 and TRBJ2-2; D remains unclear. The germline V gene encodes CDR1 SGHNT and CDR2 YYREEE (reference sequence). Trimming pared 0 bases from V and 0 bases from J, leaving 6 bases between. The CDR3 contains 15 residues.

The V gene is TRBV20-1, the J gene TRBJ2-5; 7 bases align to TRBD1. The V gene end was trimmed by 5 bases and the J gene end by 10 bases; junction bases not matched to a gene: 7. CDR3 length: 11 residues. The germline CDR1 and CDR2 sequences are DFQATT and SNEGSKA (reference sequence). The CDR3 DNA sequence: TGCAGTGCTGCTAACAGGGGCAACCAGTACTTC. It codes for CSAANRGNQYF.

This chain uses TRBV27 with TRBJ2-7; a weak D match, TRBD1 (7 bases). The V end was cut by 3 bases, the J end by 7 bases, with 13 bases between. The germline CDR1 and CDR2 sequences are MNHEY and SMNVEV (reference sequence). The CDR3 is made up of 13 amino acids. The CDR3 loop is CASSFSTGREQYF. The CDR3 DNA is TGTGCCAGCAGTTTTTCGACAGGGAGGGAGCAGTACTTC.

The rearrangement uses TRBV28 and TRBJ1-1; possible D gene TRBD1, 5 bases. CDR1 and CDR2 (germline): MDHEN, SYDVKM. CDR3 length: 13 residues. V was pared by 6 bases and J by 7 bases, with 15 bases between. CDR3 sequence reads: CASSERGRIEAFF. The CDR3 region has the DNA TGTGCCAGCAGCGAACGGGGGAGGATTGAAGCTTTCTTT.

This clonotype showed up just a few times. The genes are TRBV20-1 and TRBJ2-3; D ambiguous. The germline V and J ends were trimmed by 2 bases and 3 bases, with 12 bases remaining between them. This CDR3 contains 14 residues. CDR1 is DFQATT, CDR2 SNEGSKA, per germline (reference sequence). CDR3 protein: CSARSFGFTDTQYF. CDR3 coding DNA: TGCAGTGCTAGATCCTTTGGTTTTACAGATACGCAGTATTTT.